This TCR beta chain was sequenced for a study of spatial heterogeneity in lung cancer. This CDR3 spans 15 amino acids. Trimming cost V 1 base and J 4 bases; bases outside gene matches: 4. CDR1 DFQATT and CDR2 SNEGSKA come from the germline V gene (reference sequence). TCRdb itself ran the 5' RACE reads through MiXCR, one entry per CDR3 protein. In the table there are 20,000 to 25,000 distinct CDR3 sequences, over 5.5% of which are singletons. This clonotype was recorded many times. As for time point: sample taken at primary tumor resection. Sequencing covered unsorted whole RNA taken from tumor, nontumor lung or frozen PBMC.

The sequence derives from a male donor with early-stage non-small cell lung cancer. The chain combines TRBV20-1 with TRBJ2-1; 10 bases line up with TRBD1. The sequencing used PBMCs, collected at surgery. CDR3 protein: CSARGWDRGYNEQFF. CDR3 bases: TGCAGTGCTAGAGGATGGGACAGGGGTTACAATGAGCAGTTCTTC.